A single sample gave rise to the 14 T cell receptor beta chains below, sequenced in a study of Graves' ophthalmopathy and Graves' hyperthyroidism. RNA transcripts yielded amplified TCR beta CDR3 regions. HTBI primers primed a first-round RT-PCR, and a second-round multiplex PCR followed. TCRdb passed the multiplex PCR reads through MiXCR, listing each CDR3 protein once. Of about 620,000 distinct CDR3 sequences in the sample, 22% are singletons; the top ten hold approximately 7%. What was sequenced was peripheral blood. All receptors derive from a woman between 18 and 29 years old with stable Graves' hyperthyroidism. Some clones in this sample may be carry-over from other donors' samples.

The table lists this clonotype with many counts. The rearrangement joins TRBV27 to TRBJ1-2, with 7 bases matching TRBD1. V trimming: 7 bases; J trimming: 4 bases; junction bases outside the gene matches: 6. The CDR3 runs to 13 residues. Looked up from germline, CDR1 is MNHEY and CDR2 is SMNVEV (reference sequence). For the CDR3, the DNA is TGTGCCAGCACCCCGCGACAGGGCTATGGCTACACCTTC. Encoded protein: CASTPRQGYGYTF.

CDR3 coding DNA: TGTGCCAGCAGCCGTGGTACAGGGGGAAACGAGCAGTACTTC. Its protein is CASSRGTGGNEQYF. The V gene is TRBV6-2 or TRBV6-3, the J gene TRBJ2-7, with 8 bases matching TRBD1. V gave up 6 bases and J gave up 5 bases; unmatched junction bases: 9. Germline CDR1 is MNHEY and CDR2 is SVGEGT. The CDR3 loop spans 14 amino acids.

The rearrangement joins TRBV5-6 to TRBJ2-7, with D possibly called TRBD1 or TRBD2 (7 bases each). The germline CDR1 and CDR2 sequences are SGHDT and YYEEEE. V lost 7 bases to trimming and J lost 1 base, with 15 bases between them. CDR3 length: 14 residues. Here the CDR3 DNA reads TGTGCCAGCGGGGGGGCAGGGGGATCCTACGAGCAGTACTTC. Residues: CASGGAGGSYEQYF.

This clonotype was seen ten or more times. This chain joins TRBV27 and TRBJ2-7; 9 positions agree with TRBD2. The CDR3 has 15 amino acids. J lost 2 bases, V lost 6 bases, and 8 bases had no gene match. The germline gives CDR1 MNHEY, CDR2 SMNVEV (reference sequence). CDR3 sequence reads: CASSEVSGGTYEQYF. DNA of the CDR3: TGTGCCAGCAGCGAGGTTAGCGGGGGTACCTACGAGCAGTACTTC.

This clonotype was seen at least ten times. The chain employs TRBV12-3 or TRBV12-4 and TRBJ2-5; D gene uncertain. Trimming took off 5 bases at V and 3 bases at J, with 10 bases between the two ends. There are 13 residues in the CDR3. The CDR3 is CASSPRPKETQYF. CDR3 nucleotides: TGTGCCAGCAGTCCCCGGCCCAAAGAGACCCAGTACTTC.

The chain is built from TRBV20-1 and TRBJ1-1, with D hard to call. CDR1 is DFQATT and CDR2 is SNEGSKA in the germline V gene (reference sequence). The CDR3 consists of 14 residues. V was shortened by 1 base and J by 5 bases, with 14 bases between the two germline ends. DNA for the CDR3: TGCAGTGCTAGAGGCGGCAGAAGCGAAACTGAAGCTTTCTTT. Amino acids: CSARGGRSETEAFF.

The chain is built from TRBV6-4 and TRBJ2-3; 7 bases line up with TRBD2. The CDR3 contains 17 residues. Germline V gene lookup returns CDR1 MRHNA and CDR2 SNTAGT. V trimming: 6 bases; J trimming: 8 bases; junction bases outside the gene matches: 20. CDR3 coding DNA: TGTGCCAGCAGCGACCTACGTAGCGGGCCATTCTTCGTTACGCAGTATTTT. Translating gives CASSDLRSGPFFVTQYF.

V and J are TRBV12-3 or TRBV12-4 and TRBJ1-2, with no clear D. V dropped 6 bases and J dropped 7 bases, with 12 bases sitting between them. This CDR3 has 12 amino acids. Here the CDR3 DNA reads TGTGCCAGCAGCTTCTCAGGTCGTGGCTACACCTTC. Protein sequence: CASSFSGRGYTF.

Ten or more counts support this clonotype. Relative to the germline gene, one junction end is altered; a read error may explain this. The rearrangement links TRBV5-1 to TRBJ1-1; D not certain. Germline values: CDR1 SGHRS, CDR2 YFSETQ. The CDR3 consists of 13 residues. This CDR3 is CASSLAVNTEAFF. CDR3 nucleotides: TGTGCCAGCAGCTTAGCAGTGAACACTGAAGCTTTCTTT.

The genes are TRBV9 and TRBJ2-7, with D maybe TRBD1 (6 bases). Germline lookup yields CDR1 SGDLS and CDR2 YYNGEE. The CDR3 extends over 16 amino acids. The V end was cut by 0 bases, the J end by 3 bases, with 16 bases between. The CDR3 DNA is TGTGCCAGCAGCGTAGAACAGCCCAGGGGCAGCTACGAGCAGTACTTC. Residues: CASSVEQPRGSYEQYF.

Details on this clonotype: The junction departs from the called germline gene at one end, perhaps through a read error. The V call is TRBV11-3, the J call TRBJ1-1; D unclear. The germline V gene encodes CDR1 SGHNT and CDR2 YENEEA. This CDR3 spans 12 amino acids. The CDR3 sequence is CASRVVNTDAFF. In nucleotides, the CDR3 is TGTGCCAGCAGAGTGGTGAACACTGATGCTTTCTTT.

The table lists this clonotype with many counts. The CDR3 DNA reads as TGCAGTGCTAGCATCAGGGAGGTTACCAATCAGCCCCAGCATTTT. Translation gives CSASIREVTNQPQHF. The chain couples TRBV20-1 to TRBJ1-5, with a weak D call TRBD1 (5 bases). Germline-derived CDR1 and CDR2 are DFQATT and SNEGSKA (reference sequence). Trimming stripped 3 bases from V and 3 bases from J, with 15 bases between. The CDR3 length is 15 residues.

The chain uses TRBV19 and TRBJ2-2; 8 bases agree with TRBD1. Germline CDR1 is LNHDA and CDR2 is SQIVND (reference sequence). After removal of 5 bases from V and 7 bases from J, the junction contained 9 bases not matched to a gene. CDR3 length: 15 residues. The DNA of the CDR3 is TGTGCCAGTAGTGAGTCCCGGGACAGGTTCGGGGAGCTGTTTTTT. Encoded protein: CASSESRDRFGELFF. The full variable domain, in which reference TRBV19 and TRBJ2-2 provide the parts outside the CDR3, is DGGITQSPKYLFRKEGQNVTLSCEQNLNHDAMYWYRQDPGQGLRLIYYSQIVNDFQKGDIAEGYSVSREKKESFPLTVTSAQKNPTAFYLCASSESRDRFGELFFGEGSRLTVL.

This clonotype was seen ten or more times. This chain uses TRBV7-6 with TRBJ2-2; 8 nucleotides agree with TRBD1. The V gene end was trimmed by 5 bases and the J gene end by 5 bases; junction bases not matched to a gene: 4. This CDR3 contains 14 residues. Germline V gives CDR1 SGHVS, CDR2 FNYEAQ. The CDR3 DNA reads as TGTGCCAGCAGCGCGACAGGGGTAACCGGGGAGCTGTTTTTT. Its translation: CASSATGVTGELFF.